This entry describes one T cell receptor (beta chain). The antigen is not known. Trimming stripped 0 bases from V and 6 bases from J, with 12 bases between. This CDR3 is built from 15 residues. Germline CDR1 MNHEY, CDR2 SVGAGI. In TCRdb, the 5' RACE reads were re-called with MiXCR into one record per CDR3 protein. The sample contains around 410,000 distinct CDR3 sequences, under 25% of which appear only once. The data were obtained in a study of T-cell memory formation after mild COVID-19. Broader study findings: Contracting CD4+ clones were located mainly in CM and EM, and CD8+ clones in EMRA.

The chain carries TRBV6-5 and TRBJ1-5; D is ambiguous. The sequenced sample was PBMCs or a T cell subset sorted from them (not recorded which). The sequence was collected from an adult woman who had mild COVID-19 (a few samples of this study predate the infection). Cell type and time point are not known. The CDR3 reads CASSYSYLGIQPQHF. CDR3 sequence (DNA): TGTGCCAGCAGTTACTCGTATTTGGGTATTCAGCCCCAGCATTTT.